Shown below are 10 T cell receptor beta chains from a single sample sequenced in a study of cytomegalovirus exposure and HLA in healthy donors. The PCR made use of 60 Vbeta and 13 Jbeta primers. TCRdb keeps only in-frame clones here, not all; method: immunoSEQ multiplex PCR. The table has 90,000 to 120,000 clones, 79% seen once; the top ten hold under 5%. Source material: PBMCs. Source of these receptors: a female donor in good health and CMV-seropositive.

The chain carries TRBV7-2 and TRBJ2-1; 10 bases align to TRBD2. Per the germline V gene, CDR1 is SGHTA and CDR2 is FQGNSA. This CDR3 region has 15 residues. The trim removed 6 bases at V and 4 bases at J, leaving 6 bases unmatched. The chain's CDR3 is CASSLLAGSYNEQFF. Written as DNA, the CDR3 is TGTGCCAGCAGTTTACTAGCGGGATCTTACAATGAGCAGTTCTTC.

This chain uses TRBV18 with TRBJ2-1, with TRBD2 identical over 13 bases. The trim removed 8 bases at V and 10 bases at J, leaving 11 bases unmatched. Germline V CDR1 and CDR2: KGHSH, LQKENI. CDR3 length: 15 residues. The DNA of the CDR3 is TGTGCCAGCACCTTGGTGGGACTAGCGGGGAGAGAGCAGTTCTTC. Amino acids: CASTLVGLAGREQFF.

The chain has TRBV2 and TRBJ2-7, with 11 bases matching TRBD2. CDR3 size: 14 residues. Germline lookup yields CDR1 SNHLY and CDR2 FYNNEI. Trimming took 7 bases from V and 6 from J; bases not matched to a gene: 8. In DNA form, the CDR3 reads TGTGCCAGCACGGCGGGGACTAGCGGATTCGAGCAGTACTTC. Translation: CASTAGTSGFEQYF.

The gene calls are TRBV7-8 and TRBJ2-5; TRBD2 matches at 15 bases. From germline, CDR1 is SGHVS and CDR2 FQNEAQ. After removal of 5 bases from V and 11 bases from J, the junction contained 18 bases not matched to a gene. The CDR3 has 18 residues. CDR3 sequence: CASSSRQWTSGGAGEQYF. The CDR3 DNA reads TGTGCCAGCAGCAGCAGGCAGTGGACTAGCGGGGGGGCGGGTGAGCAGTACTTC.

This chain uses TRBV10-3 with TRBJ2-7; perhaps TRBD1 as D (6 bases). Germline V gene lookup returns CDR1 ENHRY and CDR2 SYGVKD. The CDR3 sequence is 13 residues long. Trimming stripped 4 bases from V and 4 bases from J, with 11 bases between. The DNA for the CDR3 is TGTGCCATCAGTGTATCAGGGGAATACGAGCAGTACTTC. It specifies CAISVSGEYEQYF.

The CDR3 region is CASSVASSGQLQFF. In DNA form, the CDR3 reads TGTGCCAGCAGCGTAGCGTCTAGCGGGCAGCTGCAGTTCTTC. V usage is TRBV9 and J usage is TRBJ2-1, with 8 bases identical to TRBD2. Germline V gene data show CDR1 as SGDLS and CDR2 as YYNGEE. J lost 12 bases, V lost 0 bases, and 8 bases had no gene match. The CDR3 sequence is 14 residues long.

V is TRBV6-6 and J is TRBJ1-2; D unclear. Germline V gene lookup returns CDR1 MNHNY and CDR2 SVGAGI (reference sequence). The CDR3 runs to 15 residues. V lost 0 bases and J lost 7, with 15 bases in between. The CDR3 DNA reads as TGTGCCAGCAGTTACTCGACGTCGGGGTTCGGTGGCTACACCTTC. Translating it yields CASSYSTSGFGGYTF.

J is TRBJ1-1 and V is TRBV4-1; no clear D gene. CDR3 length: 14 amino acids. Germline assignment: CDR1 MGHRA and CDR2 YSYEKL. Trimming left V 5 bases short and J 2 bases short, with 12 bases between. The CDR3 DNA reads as TGCGCCAGCAGCTCCGCCTCTATCAACACTGAAGCTTTCTTT. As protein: CASSSASINTEAFF.

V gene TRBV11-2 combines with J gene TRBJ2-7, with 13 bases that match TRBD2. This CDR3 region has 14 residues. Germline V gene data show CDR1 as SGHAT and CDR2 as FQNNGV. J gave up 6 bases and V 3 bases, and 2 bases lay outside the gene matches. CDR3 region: CASSFGTSGIEQYF. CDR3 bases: TGTGCCAGCAGCTTCGGGACTAGCGGGATCGAGCAGTACTTC.

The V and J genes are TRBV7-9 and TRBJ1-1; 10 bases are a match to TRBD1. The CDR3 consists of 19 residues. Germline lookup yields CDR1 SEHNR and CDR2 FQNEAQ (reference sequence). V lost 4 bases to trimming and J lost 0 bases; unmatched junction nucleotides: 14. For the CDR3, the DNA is TGTGCCAGCAGCTCACCGGTGGACAGGGGGTTGGGCATGAACACTGAAGCTTTCTTT. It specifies CASSSPVDRGLGMNTEAFF.